A single sample is the source of the 31 T cell receptor beta chains below, sequenced in a study of OX40 agonist ivuxolimab in advanced cancers. The data were produced by immunoSEQ multiplex PCR, yet TCRdb's version contains in-frame clones alone and is incomplete. Of tens of thousands of clones listed, approximately 81% are singletons. Material: CD4+ or CD8+ T cells sorted from blood, obtained in a trial of the OX40 agonist ivuxolimab. These receptors were obtained from an adult with an advanced solid tumor such as melanoma, head and neck, liver or kidney cancer.

This clone was recorded a few times. This sequence joins TRBV4-1 and TRBJ2-1; D unresolved. The CDR3 totals 16 residues. Germline CDR1 and CDR2: MGHRA and YSYEKL. The V end was cut by 1 base, the J end by 0 bases, with 10 bases between. The CDR3 sequence: CASSQVDLLSYNEQFF. The CDR3 coding sequence is TGCGCCAGCAGCCAAGTAGATCTACTCTCCTACAATGAGCAGTTCTTC.

This CDR3 is CASSWTGFNSPLHF. CDR3 sequence (DNA): TGTGCCAGCAGCTGGACAGGCTTTAATTCACCCCTCCACTTT. This chain links TRBV25-1 with TRBJ1-6; 7 positions agree with TRBD1. With V trimmed by 6 bases and J by 6 bases, 5 bases remained unmatched. The CDR3 runs 14 residues. Germline V gene lookup returns CDR1 MGHDK and CDR2 SYGVNS. The full variable domain, completed using reference TRBV25-1 and TRBJ1-6, is EADIYQTPRYLVIGTGKKITLECSQTMGHDKMYWYQQDPGMELHLIHYSYGVNSTEKGDLSSESTVSRIRTEHFPLTLESARPSHTSQYLCASSWTGFNSPLHFGNGTRLTVT.

This clone was counted only a few times. The chain couples TRBV28 to TRBJ1-1; weak D call: TRBD1 (5 bases). V was cut by 7 bases and J by 1 base, with 13 bases left in between. The CDR3 loop spans 14 amino acids. The V gene's germline CDR1 is MDHEN and CDR2 SYDVKM. CDR3 amino acids: CASIPGGTNTEAFF. The CDR3 DNA follows: TGTGCCAGCATCCCGGGGGGAACGAACACTGAAGCTTTCTTT.

The chain is built from TRBV19 and TRBJ1-5; D is perhaps TRBD1 (5 bases). The CDR3 loop spans 12 amino acids. Germline assignment: CDR1 LNHDA and CDR2 SQIVND (reference sequence). V dropped 9 bases and J dropped 7 bases, with 13 bases sitting between them. For the CDR3, the DNA is TGTGCCAGCACTGGGACGTCCCAGCCCCAGCATTTT. It codes for CASTGTSQPQHF.

As DNA, the CDR3 is TGTGCCAGCAGCCGGGATCGACAAGAGACCCAGTACTTC. It encodes CASSRDRQETQYF. The J gene is TRBJ2-5, the V gene TRBV7-2; a possible D gene is TRBD2 (5 bases). The CDR3 has 13 amino acids. Trimming removed 5 bases at V and 2 bases at J, with 9 bases between. Per germline, CDR1 SGHTA and CDR2 FQGNSA. The full variable domain, with the rest looked up from reference TRBV7-2 and TRBJ2-5, is GAGVSQSPSNKVTEKGKDVELRCDPISGHTALYWYRQSLGQGLEFLIYFQGNSAPDKSGLPSDRFSAERTGGSVSTLTIQRTQQEDSAVYLCASSRDRQETQYFGPGTRLLVL.

The gene calls are TRBV2 and TRBJ1-2; D uncertain. V lost 2 bases and J 2 bases, leaving 9 bases between the germline ends. Per germline, CDR1 SNHLY and CDR2 FYNNEI. This CDR3 is built from 14 residues. For the CDR3, the DNA is TGTGCCAGCAGTGAACGGCGGAACAACTATGGCTACACCTTC. It yields the protein CASSERRNNYGYTF.

This clone was recorded only once. The chain employs TRBV4-1 and TRBJ1-6; the match to TRBD1 covers 9 bases. V lost 1 base and J lost 8; bases outside the gene matches: 6. This CDR3 is built from 16 residues. CDR1 is MGHRA, CDR2 YSYEKL, per germline. In nucleotides, the CDR3 is TGCGCCAGCAGCCAAGCGGGACAGGGTTTGGATTCACCCCTCCACTTT. Translating gives CASSQAGQGLDSPLHF.

This chain joins TRBV5-4 and TRBJ2-2, with D unresolved. Germline V CDR1 and CDR2: SGHNT, YYREEE (reference sequence). The CDR3 is 15 residues long. V lost 4 bases and J 5 bases, leaving 15 bases between the germline ends. CDR3 in amino acids: CASSAQNPGTGELFF. The CDR3 DNA reads as TGTGCCAGCAGCGCACAGAATCCGGGTACCGGGGAGCTGTTTTTT.

The rearrangement joins TRBV6-5 to TRBJ1-2; possible D gene TRBD1, 5 bases. V lost 0 bases and J lost 2, with 13 bases in between. The V gene's germline CDR1 is MNHEY and CDR2 SVGAGI. CDR3 length equals 16 residues. The CDR3 sequence is CASSYSGVGINYGYTF. The CDR3 coding sequence is TGTGCCAGCAGTTACTCGGGGGTCGGAATCAACTATGGCTACACCTTC.

The V and J genes are TRBV4-1 and TRBJ1-3, with D unresolved. The CDR3 spans 17 residues. Per the germline V gene, CDR1 is MGHRA and CDR2 is YSYEKL. V was cut by 1 base and J by 0 bases, with 13 bases left in between. Here the CDR3 DNA reads TGCGCCAGCAGCCAAGTCGGTAGTTTTGTCTCTGGAAACACCATATATTTT. Protein: CASSQVGSFVSGNTIYF.

The rearrangement uses TRBV5-1 and TRBJ1-2, with 7 bases that match TRBD1. The CDR3 totals 13 residues. The J segment lost 2 bases and the V segment lost 4 bases, leaving 2 bases of the junction unmatched. Germline lookup yields CDR1 SGHRS and CDR2 YFSETQ. The CDR3 coding sequence is TGCGCCAGCAGCCTGGACAGGAACTATGGCTACACCTTC. It is translated as CASSLDRNYGYTF. Full variable domain (remainder filled in from reference TRBV5-1 and TRBJ1-2): KAGVTQTPRYLIKTRGQQVTLSCSPISGHRSVSWYQQTPGQGLQFLFEYFSETQRNKGNFPGRFSGRQFSNSRSEMNVSTLELGDSALYLCASSLDRNYGYTFGSGTRLTVV.

The chain joins TRBV5-1 to TRBJ1-5; D remains ambiguous. Germline V gene lookup returns CDR1 SGHRS and CDR2 YFSETQ. The CDR3 length is 13 residues. The germline V and J ends were trimmed by 2 bases and 4 bases, with 7 bases remaining between them. The CDR3 protein is CASSFEGNQPQHF. Here the CDR3 DNA reads TGCGCCAGCAGCTTCGAGGGAAATCAGCCCCAGCATTTT.

This clone was observed a single time. The chain has TRBV7-9 and TRBJ1-2; a weak D match, TRBD1 (5 bases). Per the germline V gene, CDR1 is SEHNR and CDR2 is FQNEAQ (reference sequence). CDR3 length: 11 residues. The V gene lost 3 bases and the J gene lost 8 bases, with 7 bases spanning the gap. The CDR3 sequence is CASSFRVGYTF. The CDR3 DNA reads as TGTGCCAGCAGCTTCAGGGTGGGCTACACCTTC.

The chain has TRBV10-3 and TRBJ1-1; 7 nucleotides align to TRBD1. With 2 bases clipped from V and 8 bases from J, the junction kept 5 bases outside the gene matches. CDR3 length: 13 residues. Germline CDR1 reads ENHRY; CDR2 reads SYGVKD. CDR3 in DNA: TGTGCCATCAGTGAGGGCAGGGGGGAGGAAGCTTTCTTT. Translating it yields CAISEGRGEEAFF.

As DNA, the CDR3 is TGTGCCACCAACCAGGGCAGCTCCTATAATTCACCCCTCCACTTT. It codes for CATNQGSSYNSPLHF. The V and J genes are TRBV15 and TRBJ1-6; TRBD1 is a possible D gene (5 bases). This CDR3 region has 15 residues. Deletions cut 7 bases from V and 0 bases from J, with 10 bases between. Germline loops: CDR1 LNHNV, CDR2 YYDKDF (reference sequence).

The rearrangement links TRBV4-3 to TRBJ1-6; no reliable D call. The length of the CDR3 is 15 residues. The germline V and J ends were trimmed by 1 base and 8 bases, with 12 bases remaining between them. Germline CDR1 is LGHNA and CDR2 is YSLEER. The DNA of the CDR3 is TGCGCCAGCAGCCAAGGGGCCCGGAGGGATTCACCCCTCCACTTT. Translation: CASSQGARRDSPLHF.

This clone was detected once. The genes are TRBV6-5 and TRBJ1-1; 7 bases are a match to TRBD1. The CDR3 runs to 14 residues. Germline V gene data show CDR1 as MNHEY and CDR2 as SVGAGI. V gave up 5 bases and J gave up 4 bases; unmatched junction bases: 7. CDR3 sequence: CASSPGTEPTEAFF. CDR3 DNA: TGTGCCAGCAGTCCCGGGACAGAACCCACTGAAGCTTTCTTT.

This clone was recorded once. This rearrangement joins TRBV7-2 to TRBJ2-2; D is perhaps TRBD1 (6 bases). V was pared by 2 bases and J by 9 bases, with 10 bases between. The germline V gene has CDR1 SGHTA and CDR2 FQGNSA. This CDR3 contains 13 residues. The CDR3 DNA sequence: TGTGCCAGCAGCTTAACAGGGTGGCGGGAGCTGTTTTTT. Encoded protein: CASSLTGWRELFF.

The chain employs TRBV15 and TRBJ2-7; 9 bases are shared with TRBD1. With V trimmed by 4 bases and J by 6 bases, 10 bases remained unmatched. Germline V gives CDR1 LNHNV, CDR2 YYDKDF (reference sequence). The CDR3 contains 15 residues. The DNA for the CDR3 is TGTGCCACCAGCACAGGAACGACAGGGGGAGGCGAGCAGTACTTC. It encodes CATSTGTTGGGEQYF.

The CDR3 region is CASSHAGTGEGYTF. As DNA, the CDR3 is TGTGCCAGCAGCCATGCCGGGACAGGGGAGGGCTACACCTTC. This chain connects TRBV6-5 to TRBJ1-2; 10 bases are shared with TRBD1. CDR1 is MNHEY and CDR2 is SVGAGI in the germline V gene. J lost 8 bases, V lost 6 bases, and 9 bases had no gene match. CDR3 length: 14 residues.

This clone has a single count. The chain recombines TRBV18 with TRBJ1-2; 8 bases are a match to TRBD1. Germline V lookup: CDR1 KGHSH, CDR2 LQKENI. The ends lost 4 bases at V and 5 bases at J; junction bases unmatched: 6. The CDR3 sequence is 14 residues long. The CDR3 DNA sequence: TGTGCCAGCTCACTAAAGACAGGGGCGTATGGCTACACCTTC. Translating it yields CASSLKTGAYGYTF.

This chain connects TRBV7-3 to TRBJ2-3; D perhaps matches TRBD2 (6 bases). Deletions cut 5 bases from V and 6 bases from J, with 21 bases between. Germline V gene data show CDR1 as SGHTA and CDR2 as FQGTGA. The CDR3 consists of 16 residues. The CDR3 nucleotides read TGTGCCAGCAGCCTAGGAGGGTATCAGAGAGGGGATACGCAGTATTTT. The encoded protein is CASSLGGYQRGDTQYF.

CDR3 in DNA: TGTGCCAGCAGTCAAGGGGTAACTAGTGGAGCCCAATCGCGGTCCTCCTACGAGCAGTACTTC. It codes for CASSQGVTSGAQSRSSYEQYF. The V gene is TRBV6-1, the J gene TRBJ2-7, with D perhaps assigned TRBD1 or TRBD2 (5 bases each). CDR3 length equals 21 residues. Looked up from germline, CDR1 is MNHNS and CDR2 is SASEGT. With 5 bases removed from V and 0 bases from J, the gap between germline ends came to 32 bases.

The chain is built from TRBV7-9 and TRBJ1-1; D not resolved. The V end lost 4 bases, the J end lost 5 bases, and 11 bases lay between the germline ends. Germline CDR1 SEHNR, CDR2 FQNEAQ (reference sequence). The CDR3 totals 13 residues. The CDR3 reads CASSYRRATEAFF. The CDR3 coding sequence is TGTGCCAGCAGCTATAGGAGGGCGACTGAAGCTTTCTTT.

The CDR3, as DNA: TGTGCCACCGGACAGGGCGAGGGCTATGGCTACACCTTC. Its protein product is CATGQGEGYGYTF. The chain joins TRBV10-3 to TRBJ1-2; 8 bases fit TRBD1. The J segment lost 4 bases and the V segment lost 10 bases, leaving 8 bases of the junction unmatched. In germline, CDR1 is ENHRY, CDR2 SYGVKD. CDR3 size: 13 residues.

This clone was recorded once. This chain connects TRBV7-2 to TRBJ1-5; D ambiguous. The V and J ends lost 5 bases and 5 bases respectively, with 10 bases between them. Germline V gene sequence: CDR1 SGHTA, CDR2 FQGNSA. The CDR3 consists of 13 residues. CDR3 in DNA: TGTGCCAGCAGCCCAAGGCGGGATCAGCCCCAGCATTTT. Encoded protein: CASSPRRDQPQHF. The entire variable domain, with the rest obtained from reference TRBV7-2 and TRBJ1-5, is as follows: GAGVSQSPSNKVTEKGKDVELRCDPISGHTALYWYRQSLGQGLEFLIYFQGNSAPDKSGLPSDRFSAERTGGSVSTLTIQRTQQEDSAVYLCASSPRRDQPQHFGDGTRLSIL.

The chain uses TRBV18 and TRBJ1-2, with 8 bases fitting TRBD1. This CDR3 is 16 amino acids long. With V trimmed by 3 bases and J by 1 base, 7 bases remained unmatched. Germline assignment: CDR1 KGHSH and CDR2 LQKENI. CDR3 amino acids: CASSPLIGQGNYGYTF. The CDR3 DNA sequence: TGTGCCAGCTCACCCTTAATCGGACAGGGTAACTATGGCTACACCTTC.

This clone was recorded only once. This sequence joins TRBV4-1 and TRBJ2-3; no clear D. Germline CDR1 MGHRA, CDR2 YSYEKL. The length of the CDR3 is 14 residues. Trimming shortened V by 1 base and J by 0 bases, and 5 bases separated the two germline ends. The CDR3 bases are TGCGCCAGCAGCCAAGCTACTAGCACAGATACGCAGTATTTT. It yields the protein CASSQATSTDTQYF.

This clone was picked up a small number of times. This chain uses TRBV23-1 with TRBJ1-2; D call uncertain. TRBV23-1 is assigned to the ORF class and has an uncertain function. CDR3 length: 13 residues. The V gene lost 4 bases and the J gene lost 6 bases, with 12 bases spanning the gap. This CDR3 is CASSLGREDGYTF. In nucleotides, the CDR3 is TGCGCCAGCAGTCTCGGGAGGGAGGATGGCTACACCTTC.

The chain recombines TRBV28 with TRBJ1-5; D might be TRBD1 (6 bases). In germline, CDR1 is MDHEN, CDR2 SYDVKM. The ends were cut back, 9 bases at V and 4 bases at J, with 22 bases in the middle. The CDR3 sequence is 16 residues long. The CDR3 region is CASSPGHGGGNQPQHF. As DNA, the CDR3 is TGTGCCAGTTCGCCGGGACACGGGGGCGGGAATCAGCCCCAGCATTTT. The full variable domain, completed using reference TRBV28 and TRBJ1-5, is DVKVTQSSRYLVKRTGEKVFLECVQDMDHENMFWYRQDPGLGLRLIYFSYDVKMKEKGDIPEGYSVSREKKERFSLILESASTNQTSMYLCASSPGHGGGNQPQHFGDGTRLSIL.

This sequence joins TRBV4-1 and TRBJ2-1; 14 bases are shared with TRBD2. The CDR3 runs 17 residues. The V segment lost 4 bases and the J segment 5 bases; nucleotides outside the gene matches: 7. The germline V gene encodes CDR1 MGHRA and CDR2 YSYEKL. The CDR3 is CASSREPGLAGDNEQFF. CDR3 in DNA: TGCGCCAGCAGCCGAGAACCGGGACTAGCGGGGGACAATGAGCAGTTCTTC.